The rows below give T cell receptor beta chains drawn from one sample of a study of shared clonotypes between healthy human individuals. Clones were sequenced by immunoSEQ multiplex PCR, and TCRdb holds only the in-frame ones, with some missing. The sample contains millions of clones, about 95% of which appear only once. Sequencing input: naive CD8+ T cells sorted from blood. These receptors came from a man aged 18 to 30 in good health. The CDR3 runs from the conserved cysteine through the conserved F or W. The D gene is left open where the match is weak. Only part of the rows carry a size: once, few, many, or a class if the clone is expanded.

cdr3_nt cdr3_aa j_call clone_size v_call d_call
TGCGCCAGCAGCCAAGCATGGGGTACCTACGAGCAGTACTTC CASSQAWGTYEQYF TRBJ2-7 once TRBV4-3 .
TGCGCCAGCAGCTTGGGAGGGGAGGAGACCCAGTACTTC CASSLGGEETQYF TRBJ2-5 . TRBV5-1 .
TGTGCCAGCAGCTATTCAGGGTCCCAAGAGACCCAGTACTTC CASSYSGSQETQYF TRBJ2-5 . TRBV7-9 .
TGTGCCAGCAGCTCCCCCTTGGACAATGAGCAGTTCTTC CASSSPLDNEQFF TRBJ2-1 once TRBV7-9 .
TGTGCCAGCAGTTACTTACAGTCCTCCTACGAGCAGTACTTC CASSYLQSSYEQYF TRBJ2-7 once TRBV6-5 .
TGTGCCAGCAGTTTACAAGGGCCCTACGAGCAGTACTTC CASSLQGPYEQYF TRBJ2-7 . TRBV6-5 .
TGCGCCAGCAGCCAAGTGGGGGTTACCTCCTACGAGCAGTACTTC CASSQVGVTSYEQYF TRBJ2-7 . TRBV4-1 .
TGTGCCAGCAGCTTTGGGATGGGACCAGATACGCAGTATTTT CASSFGMGPDTQYF TRBJ2-3 . TRBV5-8 .
TGTGCCAGCAGCTTGCGCCTAGCGGGAGTTAATGAGCAGTTCTTC CASSLRLAGVNEQFF TRBJ2-1 . TRBV5-4 TRBD2
TGTGCCAGCAGCTATTTCTTTGCTGGGGATGGCTACACCTTC CASSYFFAGDGYTF TRBJ1-2 . TRBV5-4 .
TGTGCCAGCAGCTTAGCAGGGCAGCCCGCTAATGAAAAACTGTTTTTT CASSLAGQPANEKLFF TRBJ1-4 . TRBV7-9 .
TGTGCCAGCAGTTGGACAGACCAAGAGACCCAGTACTTC CASSWTDQETQYF TRBJ2-5 . TRBV6-1 .
TGTGCCAGCATTGACAGGGCGGCGGGCACAGATACGCAGTATTTT CASIDRAAGTDTQYF TRBJ2-3 . TRBV2 TRBD1
TGTGCCAGCAGCTTAGTTGGGGATGGCACTGAAGCTTTCTTT CASSLVGDGTEAFF TRBJ1-1 once TRBV7-9 .
TGCGCCAGCAGCTTCCTTAGCGGGTCCTACGAGCAGTACTTC CASSFLSGSYEQYF TRBJ2-7 . TRBV5-1 TRBD2
TGTGCCAGCAGCTTAGGTCCCCAGGGGCAAGAGACCCAGTACTTC CASSLGPQGQETQYF TRBJ2-5 . TRBV13 .
TGTGCCAGCAGTCCCGAGGGGGGCTCCTACGAGCAGTACTTC CASSPEGGSYEQYF TRBJ2-7 once TRBV28 .